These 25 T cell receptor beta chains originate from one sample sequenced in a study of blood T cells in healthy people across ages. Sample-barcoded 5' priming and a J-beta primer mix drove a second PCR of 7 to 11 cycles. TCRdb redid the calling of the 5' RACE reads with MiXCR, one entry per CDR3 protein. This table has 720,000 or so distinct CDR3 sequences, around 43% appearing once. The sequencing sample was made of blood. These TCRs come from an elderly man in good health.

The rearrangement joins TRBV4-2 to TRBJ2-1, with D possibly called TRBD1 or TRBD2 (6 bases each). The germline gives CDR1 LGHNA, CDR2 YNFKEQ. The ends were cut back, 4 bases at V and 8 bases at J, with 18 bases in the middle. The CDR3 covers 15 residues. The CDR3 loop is CASSPPPGGADEQFF. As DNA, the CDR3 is TGTGCCAGCAGCCCCCCGCCCGGGGGCGCGGATGAGCAGTTCTTC.

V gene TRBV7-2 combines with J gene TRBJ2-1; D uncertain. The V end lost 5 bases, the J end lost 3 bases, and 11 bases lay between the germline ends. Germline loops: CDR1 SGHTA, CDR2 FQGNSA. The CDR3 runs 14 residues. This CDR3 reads CASSVSPGYNEQFF. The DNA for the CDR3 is TGTGCCAGCAGCGTAAGCCCGGGCTACAATGAGCAGTTCTTC.

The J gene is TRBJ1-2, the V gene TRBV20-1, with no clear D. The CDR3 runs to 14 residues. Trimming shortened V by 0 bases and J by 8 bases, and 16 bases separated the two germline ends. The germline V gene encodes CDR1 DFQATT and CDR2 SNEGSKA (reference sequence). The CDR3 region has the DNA TGCAGTGCTAGAGATGATAATCCCGGCGGGGGCTACACCTTC. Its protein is CSARDDNPGGGYTF.

The chain's CDR3 is CASSKGSGTSGYEQYF. The CDR3, as DNA: TGTGCCAGCAGCAAAGGCTCCGGGACTAGCGGCTACGAGCAGTACTTC. This chain links TRBV7-2 with TRBJ2-7; the match to TRBD2 covers 11 bases. J was trimmed by 3 bases and V by 5 bases; bases with no gene match: 9. CDR1 and CDR2 (germline): SGHTA, FQGNSA. The CDR3 covers 16 residues.

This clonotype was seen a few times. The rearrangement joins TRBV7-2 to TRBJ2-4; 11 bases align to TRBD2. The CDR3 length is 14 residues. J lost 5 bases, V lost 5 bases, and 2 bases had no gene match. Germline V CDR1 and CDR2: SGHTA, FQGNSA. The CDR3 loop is CASSRGLAENIQYF. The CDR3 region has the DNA TGTGCCAGCAGCAGGGGACTAGCGGAAAACATTCAGTACTTC.

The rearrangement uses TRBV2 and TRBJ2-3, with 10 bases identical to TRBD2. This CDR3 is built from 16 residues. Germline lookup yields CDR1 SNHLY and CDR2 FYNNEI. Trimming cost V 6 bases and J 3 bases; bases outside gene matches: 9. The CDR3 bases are TGTGCCAGCAGCAAATGGTCTAGCGGGAGTACAGATACGCAGTATTTT. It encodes CASSKWSSGSTDTQYF.

The CDR3 reads CASSQDGDHKNIQYF. DNA for the CDR3: TGCGCCAGCAGCCAAGATGGGGACCACAAAAACATTCAGTACTTC. The chain combines TRBV4-3 with TRBJ2-4; either TRBD1 or TRBD2 may fit D (5 bases each). Germline assignment: CDR1 LGHNA and CDR2 YSLEER. The V end was cut by 0 bases, the J end by 3 bases, with 9 bases between. The CDR3 totals 15 residues.

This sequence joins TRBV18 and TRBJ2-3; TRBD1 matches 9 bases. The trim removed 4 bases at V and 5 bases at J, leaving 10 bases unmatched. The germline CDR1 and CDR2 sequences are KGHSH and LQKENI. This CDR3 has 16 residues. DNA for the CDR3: TGTGCCAGCTCACAATGGCCGGGACAGGGAGGAGATACGCAGTATTTT. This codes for CASSQWPGQGGDTQYF.

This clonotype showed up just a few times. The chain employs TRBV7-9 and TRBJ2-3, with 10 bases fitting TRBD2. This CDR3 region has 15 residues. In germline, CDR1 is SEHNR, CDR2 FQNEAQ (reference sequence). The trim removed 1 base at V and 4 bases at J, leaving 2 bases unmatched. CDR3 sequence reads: CASSLEAGGPDTQYF. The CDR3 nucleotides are TGTGCCAGCAGCTTAGAAGCGGGAGGGCCAGATACGCAGTATTTT.

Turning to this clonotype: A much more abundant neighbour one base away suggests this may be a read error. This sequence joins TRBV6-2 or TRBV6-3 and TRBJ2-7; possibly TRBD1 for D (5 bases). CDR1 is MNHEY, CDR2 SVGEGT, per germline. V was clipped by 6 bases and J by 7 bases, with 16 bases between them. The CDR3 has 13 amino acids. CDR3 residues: CASRPRDRNEQYF. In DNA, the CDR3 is TGTGCCAGCAGGCCCAGGGATCGCAATGAGCAGTACTTC.

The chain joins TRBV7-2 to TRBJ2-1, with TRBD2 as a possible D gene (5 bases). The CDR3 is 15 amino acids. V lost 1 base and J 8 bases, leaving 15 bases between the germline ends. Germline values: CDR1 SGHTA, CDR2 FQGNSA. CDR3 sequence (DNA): TGTGCCAGCAGCTTAGTGGGCGGGTTGGAGGATGAGCAGTTCTTC. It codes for CASSLVGGLEDEQFF.

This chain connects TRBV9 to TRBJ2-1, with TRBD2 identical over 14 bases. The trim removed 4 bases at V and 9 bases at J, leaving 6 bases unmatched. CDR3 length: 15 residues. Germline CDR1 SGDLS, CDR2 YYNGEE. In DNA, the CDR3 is TGTGCCAGCAGCTATGGACTAGCGGGAGGTATTGAGCAGTTCTTC. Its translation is CASSYGLAGGIEQFF.

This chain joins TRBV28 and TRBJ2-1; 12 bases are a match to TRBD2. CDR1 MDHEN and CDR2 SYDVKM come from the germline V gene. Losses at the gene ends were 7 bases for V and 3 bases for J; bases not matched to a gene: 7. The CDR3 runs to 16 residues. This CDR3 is CASKLGGLAGYNEQFF. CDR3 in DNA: TGTGCCAGCAAGCTTGGGGGACTAGCGGGCTACAATGAGCAGTTCTTC.

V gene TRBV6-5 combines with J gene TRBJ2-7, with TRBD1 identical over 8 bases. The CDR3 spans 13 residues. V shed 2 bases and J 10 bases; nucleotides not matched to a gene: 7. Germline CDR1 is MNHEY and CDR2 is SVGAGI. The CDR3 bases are TGTGCCAGCAGTTACCAAAGACAGGGGCCTCAGTACTTC. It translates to CASSYQRQGPQYF.

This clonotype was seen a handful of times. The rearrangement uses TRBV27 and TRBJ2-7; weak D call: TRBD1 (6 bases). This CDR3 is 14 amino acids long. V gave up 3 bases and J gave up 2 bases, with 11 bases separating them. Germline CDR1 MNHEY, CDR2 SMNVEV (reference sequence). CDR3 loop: CASSFDRRAYEQYF. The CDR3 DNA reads TGTGCCAGCAGTTTCGACAGGCGGGCCTACGAGCAGTACTTC.

The chain's CDR3 is CASSLFKSTNEKLFF. In DNA, the CDR3 is TGTGCCAGCAGTTTATTTAAGTCAACTAATGAAAAACTGTTTTTT. The chain combines TRBV27 with TRBJ1-4, with no clear D. The CDR3 extends over 15 amino acids. From germline, CDR1 is MNHEY and CDR2 SMNVEV (reference sequence). V was clipped by 1 base and J by 0 bases, with 6 bases between them.

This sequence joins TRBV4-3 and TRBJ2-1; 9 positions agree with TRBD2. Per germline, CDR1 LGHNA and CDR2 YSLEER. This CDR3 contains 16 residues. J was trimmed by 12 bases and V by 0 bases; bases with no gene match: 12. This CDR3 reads CASSQDLFLAGPGQFF. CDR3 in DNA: TGCGCCAGCAGCCAAGATCTTTTTCTAGCGGGGCCGGGGCAGTTCTTC.

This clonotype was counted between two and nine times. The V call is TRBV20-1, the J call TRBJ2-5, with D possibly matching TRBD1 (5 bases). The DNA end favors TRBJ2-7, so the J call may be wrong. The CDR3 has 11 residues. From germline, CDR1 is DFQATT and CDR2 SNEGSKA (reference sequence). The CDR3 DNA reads TGCAGGGCCAAGACAGCTTACGAGCAGTACTTC. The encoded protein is CRAKTAYEQYF.

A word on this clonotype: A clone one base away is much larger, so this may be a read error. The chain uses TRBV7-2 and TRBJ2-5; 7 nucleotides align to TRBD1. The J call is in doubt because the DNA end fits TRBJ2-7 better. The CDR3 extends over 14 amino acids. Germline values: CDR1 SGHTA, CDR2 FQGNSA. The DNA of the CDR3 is TGTGCCAGCAGCGTAGATCCAGGGGGTTACGAGCAGTACTTC. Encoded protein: CASSVDPGGYEQYF.

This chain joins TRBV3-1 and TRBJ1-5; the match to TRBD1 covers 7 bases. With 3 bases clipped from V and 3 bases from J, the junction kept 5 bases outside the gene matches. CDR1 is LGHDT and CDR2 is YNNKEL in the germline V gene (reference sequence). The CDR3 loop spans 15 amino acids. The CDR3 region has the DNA TGTGCCAGCAGCCATAGCGACAGGGCCAATCAGCCCCAGCATTTT. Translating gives CASSHSDRANQPQHF.

As DNA, the CDR3 is TGTGCCACCCTCTCGGAACAGGTTCCCTACGAGCAGTACTTC. It specifies CATLSEQVPYEQYF. The chain joins TRBV28 to TRBJ2-7, with a weak D call TRBD1 (5 bases). The CDR3 runs to 14 residues. The V and J ends lost 10 bases and 2 bases respectively, with 18 bases between them. Looked up from germline, CDR1 is MDHEN and CDR2 is SYDVKM. The complete variable domain, with remaining parts taken from reference TRBV28 and TRBJ2-7, reads DVKVTQSSRYLVKRTGEKVFLECVQDMDHENMFWYRQDPGLGLRLIYFSYDVKMKEKGDIPEGYSVSREKKERFSLILESASTNQTSMYLCATLSEQVPYEQYFGPGTRLTVT.

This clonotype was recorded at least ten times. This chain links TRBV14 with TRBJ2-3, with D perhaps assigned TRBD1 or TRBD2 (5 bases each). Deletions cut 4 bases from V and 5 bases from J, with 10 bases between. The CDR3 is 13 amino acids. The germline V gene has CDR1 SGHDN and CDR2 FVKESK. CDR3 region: CASSRDQGDTQYF. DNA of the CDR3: TGTGCCAGCAGCCGGGACCAAGGAGATACGCAGTATTTT.

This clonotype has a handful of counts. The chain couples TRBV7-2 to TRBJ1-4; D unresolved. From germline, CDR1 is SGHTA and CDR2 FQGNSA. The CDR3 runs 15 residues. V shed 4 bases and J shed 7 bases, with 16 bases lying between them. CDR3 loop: CASSSLSRRIEKLFF. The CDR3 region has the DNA TGTGCCAGCAGCTCGTTAAGTCGACGGATTGAAAAACTGTTTTTT.

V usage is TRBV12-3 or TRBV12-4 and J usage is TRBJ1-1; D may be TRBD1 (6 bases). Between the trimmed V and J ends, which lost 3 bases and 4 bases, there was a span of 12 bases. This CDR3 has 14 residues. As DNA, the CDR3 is TGTGCCAGCAGTTTTGTACAGGGAGTCACTGAAGCTTTCTTT. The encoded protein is CASSFVQGVTEAFF.

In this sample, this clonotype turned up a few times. The CDR3: CSVEDKGLKGYTF. The CDR3 coding sequence is TGCAGCGTTGAAGATAAGGGGCTAAAGGGCTACACCTTC. The chain employs TRBV29-1 and TRBJ1-2; the D gene is possibly TRBD1 (5 bases). Germline V gene data show CDR1 as SQVTM and CDR2 as ANQGSEA. V was pared by 0 bases and J by 8 bases, with 13 bases between. CDR3 length: 13 amino acids.